Listed below are T cell receptor beta chains from one sample, sequenced in a study of T cells in Graves' hyperthyroidism and ophthalmopathy. Each CDR3 protein gets one entry after TCRdb re-called the multiplex PCR reads with MiXCR. Here the sample spans hundreds of thousands of distinct CDR3 sequences, about 45% being singletons. The sequenced material came from peripheral blood or thyroid tissue (not recorded which). The receptors shown here come from an adult man with Graves' disease, either hyperthyroidism or ophthalmopathy (not recorded which). The CDR3 runs from the conserved cysteine through the conserved F or W. The D gene is left open where the match is weak. Not all rows give a size; the values are once, few, many and, for expanded clones, a class.

D: TRBD1
size: few
J: TRBJ2-7
V: TRBV7-2
DNA: TGTGCCAGCAATTACAGGGGAACCTACGAGCAGTACTTC
CDR3: CASNYRGTYEQYF

D: NA
size: few
J: TRBJ2-7
V: TRBV2
DNA: TGTGCCAGCAGCTTAGGGGTTAGCGGCTACGAGCAGTACTTC
CDR3: CASSLGVSGYEQYF

D: TRBD1
size: few
J: TRBJ2-5
V: TRBV7-9
DNA: TGTGCCAGCAGCCGTCAACGACAGGGGGTAGTGGGAGAGACCCAGTACTTC
CDR3: CASSRQRQGVVGETQYF

D: NA
size: NA
J: TRBJ2-3
V: TRBV9
DNA: TGTGCCAGCAGTTACCGTGGACAGCAGTACAGCACAGATACGCAGTATTTT
CDR3: CASSYRGQQYSTDTQYF

D: TRBD1
size: few
J: TRBJ1-2
V: TRBV24-1
DNA: TGTGCCAGCAGTCCCGGACAGGGGCTGTACTATGGCTACACCTTC
CDR3: CASSPGQGLYYGYTF

D: NA
size: many
J: TRBJ2-7
V: TRBV20-1
DNA: TGCAGTGCTAGACTGACCTACGAGCAGTACTTC
CDR3: CSARLTYEQYF

D: NA
size: many
J: TRBJ1-3
V: TRBV24-1
DNA: TGTGCCACCAGTCCGGCGGACGACTCTGGAAACACCATATATTTT
CDR3: CATSPADDSGNTIYF

D: NA
size: once
J: TRBJ1-1
V: TRBV20-1
DNA: TGCAGTGCATTGGAGGGGACCACTGAAGCTTTCTTT
CDR3: CSALEGTTEAFF

D: TRBD1
size: NA
J: TRBJ2-7
V: TRBV5-1
DNA: TGCGCCAGCAGCTGGACAGGGTTCTACGAGCAGTACTTC
CDR3: CASSWTGFYEQYF

D: NA
size: NA
J: TRBJ1-6
V: TRBV10-1
DNA: TGCGCCAGCAGTGAGTCGACTGCAATACCACCCCTCCACTTT
CDR3: CASSESTAIPPLHF

D: TRBD2
size: many
J: TRBJ2-5
V: TRBV29-1
DNA: TGCAGCGTTGCGTTGCGGGGGAGGCAAGAGACCCAGTACTTC
CDR3: CSVALRGRQETQYF

D: NA
size: many
J: TRBJ1-4
V: TRBV15
DNA: TGTGCCACCAGCAGAGATAACGGTGCAACTAATGAAAAACTGTTTTTT
CDR3: CATSRDNGATNEKLFF

D: TRBD2
size: NA
J: TRBJ2-7
V: TRBV7-8
DNA: TGTGCCAGCAGGGGACTAGCGGAGTTCTACGAGCAGTACTTC
CDR3: CASRGLAEFYEQYF

D: TRBD1
size: NA
J: TRBJ1-2
V: TRBV7-8
DNA: TGTGCCAGCAGCTCCGACAGGGCTTTCATACGACGGGCTCATGTTGGCTACACCTTC
CDR3: CASSSDRAFIRRAHVGYTF

D: NA
size: NA
J: TRBJ1-5
V: TRBV11-2
DNA: TGTGCCAGCAGCCTGGGACTAGCAAGCGAGCATTTT
CDR3: CASSLGLASEHF

D: TRBD1
size: NA
J: TRBJ1-2
V: TRBV29-1
DNA: TGCAGCGTGACGACAGGGGGCTTTGGCTACACCTTC
CDR3: CSVTTGGFGYTF

D: NA
size: many
J: TRBJ1-1
V: TRBV2
DNA: TGTGCCAGCAGGAGGGTCACTGAAGCTTTCTTT
CDR3: CASRRVTEAFF

D: NA
size: few
J: TRBJ1-3
V: TRBV12-3/TRBV12-4
DNA: TGTGCCAGCTCACCACCCAGTCCTGGAAACACCATATATTTT
CDR3: CASSPPSPGNTIYF

D: TRBD2
size: many
J: TRBJ2-7
V: TRBV10-2
DNA: TGCGCCAGCGGTATTAGCGGGATTTACGAGCAGTACTTC
CDR3: CASGISGIYEQYF

D: NA
size: many
J: TRBJ2-7
V: TRBV20-1
DNA: TGCAGTGCTAGAGATCCCTACGAGCAGTACTTC
CDR3: CSARDPYEQYF

D: TRBD1
size: NA
J: TRBJ2-7
V: TRBV6-1
DNA: TGTGCCAGCAGTGTTCCGGGACAGGTTCCACGTGAGCAGTACTTC
CDR3: CASSVPGQVPREQYF

D: NA
size: NA
J: TRBJ2-6
V: TRBV5-1
DNA: TGCGCCAGCAGCTTGCTGACTTTC
CDR3: CASSLLTF